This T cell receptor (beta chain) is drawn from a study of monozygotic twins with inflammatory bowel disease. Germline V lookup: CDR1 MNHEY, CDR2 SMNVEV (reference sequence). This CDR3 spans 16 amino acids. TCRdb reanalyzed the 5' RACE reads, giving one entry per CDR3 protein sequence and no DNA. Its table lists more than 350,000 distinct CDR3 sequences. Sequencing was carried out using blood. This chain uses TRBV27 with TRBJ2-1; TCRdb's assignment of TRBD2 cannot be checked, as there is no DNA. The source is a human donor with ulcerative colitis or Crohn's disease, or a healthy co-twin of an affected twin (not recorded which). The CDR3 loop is CASSRGGVLSYNEQFF.